The source of this TCR beta chain is a study of blood T cells in healthy people across ages. Then a second PCR, running roughly 7 to 11 cycles, was carried out with a sample-barcoded 5' primer and a J-beta primer mix. Every sample gave at least 3 million paired-end reads containing CDR3. TCRdb re-called the 5' RACE reads through MiXCR, storing one row per CDR3 protein. This table has about 680,000 distinct CDR3 sequences, approximately 50% appearing once. In the case of this clonotype: One end of the junction does not line up with germline, which may come from a read error.

Germline V gene lookup returns CDR1 KGHDR and CDR2 SFDVKD. The CDR3 runs 14 residues. Sequenced input: blood. V is TRBV24-1 and J is TRBJ2-1; 8 bases align to TRBD2. The sequence was collected from a woman in her sixties in good health. As DNA, the CDR3 is TGTGCCACCAGTGTAGCGGGAATGGCCAATGGGCAGTTCTTC. This gives the protein CATSVAGMANGQFF.